This T cell receptor beta chain was found in a study of cytomegalovirus exposure and HLA in healthy donors. Findings of the study overall: Cytomegalovirus-associated TCR beta chains were listed, numbering some 150. A few V segments could not be told apart, such as TRBV6-2 and TRBV6-3, and were left out.

Notes on this clone: The antigen is undetermined.

V was clipped by 1 base and J by 10 bases, with 14 bases between them. The CDR3 has 15 amino acids. Germline CDR1 is SEHNR and CDR2 is FQNEAQ (reference sequence). Primers for the PCR totalled 60 Vbeta and 13 Jbeta. Clones were sequenced by immunoSEQ multiplex PCR, and TCRdb holds only the in-frame ones, with some missing. The data hold roughly 110,000 clones, with around 82% observed a single time. Source material: PBMCs. The J gene is TRBJ1-6, the V gene TRBV7-9; D is perhaps TRBD1 (5 bases). The TCR comes from a man over 45 in good health and CMV-seronegative. CDR3 DNA: TGTGCCAGCAGCTTAGTTCCAGGGTCATCCTCACCCCTCCACTTT. This gives the protein CASSLVPGSSSPLHF. Supplemented by reference TRBV7-9 and TRBJ1-6, the full variable domain reads DTGVSQNPRHKITKRGQNVTFRCDPISEHNRLYWYRQTLGQGPEFLTYFQNEAQLEKSRLLSDRFSAERPKGSFSTLEIQRTEQGDSAMYLCASSLVPGSSSPLHFGNGTRLTVT.